The TCR beta chain described here comes from a study of T cell responses to AZD1222 COVID-19 vaccine. Germline CDR1 reads SGHRS; CDR2 reads YFSETQ. V was clipped by 1 base and J by 0 bases, with 8 bases between them. The CDR3 consists of 14 residues. In the case of this clone: Other DNA sequences in this sample translate to the same CDR3.

Measured with immunoSEQ multiplex PCR; TCRdb has only the in-frame clones, and not every one. The sample records 89,000 or so clones, about 87% being singletons. The gene calls are TRBV5-1 and TRBJ2-7; a weak D match, TRBD1 (5 bases). The sequencing here drew on peripheral blood, taken on day 0 of AZD1222 vaccination. This clonotype was obtained from an adult in good health. CDR3 protein: CASSLRQSSYEQYF. The CDR3 DNA is TGCGCCAGCAGCTTGCGACAGAGCTCCTACGAGCAGTACTTC.